This TCR beta chain was sequenced during a study of Ad26.COV2.S vaccination and SARS-CoV-2 variants. Whole-study results and caveats: In vaccinated individuals, spike-specific CD8+ and CD4+ T cell responses reportedly displayed substantial breadth.

For this clone: Its antigen is still unknown.

Sample treatment: 15 to 20 received Ad26.COV2.S at low or high dose, single or two shots; about 5 received placebo; per-sample allocation not given. The samples were gathered on day 63 after the first injection of vaccine or placebo. The V gene's germline CDR1 is GTSNPN and CDR2 SVGIG (reference sequence). The length of the CDR3 is 15 residues. V lost 2 bases to trimming and J lost 8 bases, with 21 bases between them. The protocol was immunoSEQ multiplex PCR, while the TCRdb copy is restricted to in-frame clones and leaves out a portion. The data hold some 400,000 clones, with about nine tenths observed a single time.

Sequenced material: peripheral blood, taken in a trial of Ad26.COV2.S vaccine versus placebo. The sequence derives from a person between 18 and 65 years old who received the Ad26.COV2.S COVID-19 vaccine or a placebo. J is TRBJ1-1 and V is TRBV30; perhaps TRBD1 as D (5 bases). Here the CDR3 reads CAWSYDPSGWGEAFF. In DNA, the CDR3 is TGTGCCTGGAGTTATGACCCCTCCGGGTGGGGGGAAGCTTTCTTT.